One and the same sample provided the 22 T cell receptor beta chains below, sequenced in a study of identical twins. Via MiXCR, TCRdb re-called the 5' RACE reads, giving one row per CDR3 protein. The table records fewer than 900,000 distinct CDR3 sequences, around 20% of them present only once. The data also belong to a second study, concerning T cells expressing NK-cell markers.

Sequences were obtained from PBMCs. The source is a woman between 18 and 30 years old in good health.

The CDR3 loop is CASSLQGPGDTEAFF. Here the CDR3 DNA reads TGTGCCAGCAGCCTACAGGGGCCTGGCGACACTGAAGCTTTCTTT. The rearrangement uses TRBV5-6 and TRBJ1-1; 7 nucleotides agree with TRBD1. Germline V gene data show CDR1 as SGHDT and CDR2 as YYEEEE. CDR3 size: 15 residues. The ends lost 4 bases at V and 3 bases at J; junction bases unmatched: 9.

The chain couples TRBV5-1 to TRBJ2-6, with D perhaps matching TRBD2 (5 bases). With 4 bases removed from V and 2 bases from J, the gap between germline ends came to 7 bases. The germline V gene encodes CDR1 SGHRS and CDR2 YFSETQ. The length of the CDR3 is 14 residues. The DNA for the CDR3 is TGCGCCAGCAGCGTCGGGACTGGGGCCAACGTCCTGACTTTC. As protein: CASSVGTGANVLTF.

V gene TRBV6-5 combines with J gene TRBJ2-7; possible D gene TRBD1, 6 bases. The CDR3 spans 17 residues. Germline assignment: CDR1 MNHEY and CDR2 SVGAGI. The V and J ends lost 0 bases and 4 bases respectively, with 19 bases between them. CDR3 DNA: TGTGCCAGCAGTTACTCGTCCCACAGGGACGGAGGTTACGAGCAGTACTTC. Protein product: CASSYSSHRDGGYEQYF.

This clonotype was picked up many times. V is TRBV24-1 and J is TRBJ2-1; D is ambiguous. V lost 6 bases and J lost 6, with 8 bases in between. CDR3 length equals 12 residues. Germline CDR1 KGHDR, CDR2 SFDVKD. CDR3 sequence: CATSTSTNEQFF. The CDR3 bases are TGTGCCACCAGTACCTCGACCAATGAGCAGTTCTTC.

There are a few counts of this clonotype. The V and J genes are TRBV7-2 and TRBJ1-1; D unresolved. Germline assignment: CDR1 SGHTA and CDR2 FQGNSA. This CDR3 is 15 amino acids long. V was cut by 2 bases and J by 7 bases, with 17 bases left in between. This CDR3 reads CASSLIPTAAYEAFF. The DNA for the CDR3 is TGTGCCAGCAGCTTAATTCCCACAGCAGCATATGAAGCTTTCTTT.

This clonotype showed up just a few times. This chain links TRBV7-2 with TRBJ2-3; TRBD2 aligns across 10 bases. In germline, CDR1 is SGHTA, CDR2 FQGNSA. Germline trimming cut 5 bases from V and 5 bases from J; bases unmatched to any gene: 10. The CDR3 covers 16 residues. CDR3 in amino acids: CASSRRSGRVVDTQYF. The CDR3 nucleotides read TGTGCCAGCAGCCGGCGAAGCGGGAGGGTGGTAGATACGCAGTATTTT.

This chain connects TRBV12-3 or TRBV12-4 to TRBJ2-2, with D possibly TRBD1 on 6 matching bases. V lost 3 bases and J lost 1, with 9 bases in between. The length of the CDR3 is 15 residues. The DNA for the CDR3 is TGTGCCAGCAGTTTCCCAGGGGTGAACACCGGGGAGCTGTTTTTT. Amino acid sequence: CASSFPGVNTGELFF.

This clonotype was observed at least ten times. This chain joins TRBV20-1 and TRBJ2-4; TRBD1 aligns across 7 bases. The V segment lost 0 bases and the J segment 5 bases; nucleotides outside the gene matches: 1. The CDR3 runs 13 residues. Germline V CDR1 and CDR2: DFQATT, SNEGSKA (reference sequence). Here the CDR3 DNA reads TGCAGTGCTAGAGATACAGGGGAAAACATTCAGTACTTC. Translated: CSARDTGENIQYF.

This sequence joins TRBV5-1 and TRBJ1-1; 8 bases fit TRBD1. This CDR3 is 18 amino acids long. Germline V lookup: CDR1 SGHRS, CDR2 YFSETQ. With V trimmed by 4 bases and J by 1 base, 15 bases remained unmatched. CDR3 loop: CASSPIQGQARGNTEAFF. The CDR3 DNA sequence: TGCGCCAGCAGCCCTATCCAGGGACAGGCGAGAGGGAACACTGAAGCTTTCTTT.

This clonotype was seen more than once but under ten times. The chain uses TRBV20-1 and TRBJ2-5; possible D gene TRBD2, 5 bases. Trimming removed 0 bases from V and 5 bases from J, with 10 bases in between. CDR3 size: 13 residues. The germline V gene has CDR1 DFQATT and CDR2 SNEGSKA (reference sequence). CDR3 amino acids: CSARDFTGETQYF. In DNA form, the CDR3 reads TGCAGTGCTAGAGATTTTACGGGGGAGACCCAGTACTTC.

This clonotype showed up many times. At one of its ends the junction is not consistent with the germline gene, which may arise from a read error. This chain joins TRBV29-1 and TRBJ2-3; D is possibly TRBD2 (7 bases). This CDR3 has 11 residues. Germline V gene sequence: CDR1 SQVTM, CDR2 ANQGSEA. CDR3 region: CSGKGGGLNDF. In nucleotides, the CDR3 is TGCAGCGGGAAGGGCGGGGGCCTTAACGATTTT.

In its sample, this clonotype was seen many times. J is TRBJ1-2 and V is TRBV29-1; D gene ambiguous. Germline lookup yields CDR1 SQVTM and CDR2 ANQGSEA. The CDR3 is made up of 14 amino acids. V lost 5 bases to trimming and J lost 2 bases, with 15 bases between them. Here the CDR3 DNA reads TGCAGCGTTAGAGATGGACGATCGAACTATGGCTACACCTTC. Its translation: CSVRDGRSNYGYTF.

The J gene is TRBJ2-1, the V gene TRBV5-5; a weak D match, TRBD1 (6 bases). Trimming stripped 0 bases from V and 4 bases from J, with 14 bases between. The CDR3 length is 16 residues. Germline CDR1 and CDR2: SGHKS and YYEKEE (reference sequence). CDR3: CASSLVQGWLYNEQFF. DNA for the CDR3: TGTGCCAGCAGCTTGGTACAGGGATGGTTGTACAATGAGCAGTTCTTC.

V usage is TRBV7-9 and J usage is TRBJ2-1; TRBD1 is a possible D gene (6 bases). Trimming stripped 7 bases from V and 4 bases from J, with 17 bases between. This CDR3 has 15 amino acids. CDR1 is SEHNR, CDR2 FQNEAQ, per germline (reference sequence). The CDR3 DNA reads TGTGCCAGCACCCCGAGGACAGAAGTATACAATGAGCAGTTCTTC. Amino acids: CASTPRTEVYNEQFF.

This clonotype showed up many times. The chain employs TRBV12-3 or TRBV12-4 and TRBJ2-1, with TRBD1 identical over 8 bases. The junction had 4 bases not matched to a gene; V was cut back by 5 bases and J by 4 bases. This CDR3 comprises 14 residues. In DNA, the CDR3 is TGTGCCAGCAGTCGGGACAGGCCATACAATGAGCAGTTCTTC. Protein product: CASSRDRPYNEQFF.

This clonotype was seen a handful of times. This chain links TRBV12-5 with TRBJ2-1; no clear D gene. The CDR3 consists of 13 residues. Trimming removed 0 bases from V and 2 bases from J, with 2 bases in between. The germline V gene encodes CDR1 LGHNT and CDR2 FRNRAP. The CDR3 protein is CASGLVTYNEQFF. The CDR3 DNA is TGTGCTAGTGGTTTGGTAACCTACAATGAGCAGTTCTTC.

The rearrangement joins TRBV20-1 to TRBJ2-4; a possible D gene is TRBD2 (5 bases). The CDR3 loop spans 12 amino acids. Germline V lookup: CDR1 DFQATT, CDR2 SNEGSKA (reference sequence). Trimming took off 0 bases at V and 15 bases at J, with 15 bases between the two ends. The CDR3 loop is CSARDVEEDGYF. The DNA for the CDR3 is TGCAGTGCTAGAGATGTGGAGGAGGACGGGTACTTC.

The V gene is TRBV6-2 or TRBV6-3, the J gene TRBJ2-1; the match to TRBD2 covers 10 bases. The CDR3 runs to 15 residues. Germline CDR1 reads MNHEY; CDR2 reads SVGEGT. The J segment lost 7 bases and the V segment lost 10 bases, leaving 13 bases of the junction unmatched. CDR3 protein: CAIGLAAGLSNEQFF. The CDR3 bases are TGTGCCATCGGACTAGCGGCCGGCCTAAGTAATGAGCAGTTCTTC.

The chain couples TRBV11-2 to TRBJ2-1, with D tentatively TRBD2 (5 bases). The germline V and J ends were trimmed by 3 bases and 8 bases, with 11 bases remaining between them. The CDR3 contains 13 residues. The germline CDR1 and CDR2 sequences are SGHAT and FQNNGV. The CDR3 here is CASSLGSWDEQFF. In nucleotides, the CDR3 is TGTGCCAGCAGCTTGGGGAGCTGGGATGAGCAGTTCTTC.

The rearrangement uses TRBV9 and TRBJ2-3, with TRBD1 as a possible D gene (6 bases). CDR3 length equals 15 residues. Germline assignment: CDR1 SGDLS and CDR2 YYNGEE. Trimming left V 0 bases short and J 3 bases short, with 11 bases between. CDR3 sequence reads: CASSVADRPTDTQYF. DNA of the CDR3: TGTGCCAGCAGCGTAGCGGACAGACCAACAGATACGCAGTATTTT.

This clonotype was counted between two and nine times. V and J are TRBV20-1 and TRBJ1-2, with unresolved D. Germline CDR1 reads DFQATT; CDR2 reads SNEGSKA (reference sequence). The CDR3 is 12 residues long. CDR3 protein: CTGHEWDYGYTF. In nucleotides, the CDR3 is TGCACTGGTCACGAATGGGACTATGGCTACACCTTC.

This clonotype came up many times. The chain has TRBV6-5 and TRBJ1-6; D remains unclear. The ends were cut back, 0 bases at V and 6 bases at J, with 9 bases in the middle. The CDR3 has 15 residues. In germline, CDR1 is MNHEY, CDR2 SVGAGI. CDR3 in DNA: TGTGCCAGCAGTTACTCTGGAGTTGCTAATTCACCCCTCCACTTT. Translated: CASSYSGVANSPLHF.